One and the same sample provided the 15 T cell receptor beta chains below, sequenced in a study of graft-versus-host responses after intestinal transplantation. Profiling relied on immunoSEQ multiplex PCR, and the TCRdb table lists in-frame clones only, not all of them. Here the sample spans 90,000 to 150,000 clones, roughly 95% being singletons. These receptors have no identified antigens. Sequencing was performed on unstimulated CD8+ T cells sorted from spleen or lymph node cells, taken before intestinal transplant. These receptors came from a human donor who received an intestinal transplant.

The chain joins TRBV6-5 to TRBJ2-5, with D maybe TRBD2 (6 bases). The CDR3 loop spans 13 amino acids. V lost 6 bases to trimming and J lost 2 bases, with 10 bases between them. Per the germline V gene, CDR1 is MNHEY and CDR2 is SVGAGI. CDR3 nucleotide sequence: TGTGCCAGCAGCTGGAGGGGACAAGAGACCCAGTACTTC. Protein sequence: CASSWRGQETQYF.

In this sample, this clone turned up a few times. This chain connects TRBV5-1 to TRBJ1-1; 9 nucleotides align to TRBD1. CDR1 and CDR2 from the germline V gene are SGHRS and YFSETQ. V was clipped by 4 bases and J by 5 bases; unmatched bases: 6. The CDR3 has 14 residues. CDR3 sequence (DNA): TGCGCCAGCAGCCTGGACAGGGGTGGGACTGAAGCTTTCTTT. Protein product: CASSLDRGGTEAFF.

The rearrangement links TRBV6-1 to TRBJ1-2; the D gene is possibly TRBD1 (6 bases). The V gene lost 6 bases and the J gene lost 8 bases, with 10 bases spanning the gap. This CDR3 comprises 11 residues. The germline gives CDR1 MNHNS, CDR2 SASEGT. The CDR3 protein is CASRQGRGYTF. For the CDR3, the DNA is TGTGCCAGCAGACAGGGTAGGGGCTACACCTTC.

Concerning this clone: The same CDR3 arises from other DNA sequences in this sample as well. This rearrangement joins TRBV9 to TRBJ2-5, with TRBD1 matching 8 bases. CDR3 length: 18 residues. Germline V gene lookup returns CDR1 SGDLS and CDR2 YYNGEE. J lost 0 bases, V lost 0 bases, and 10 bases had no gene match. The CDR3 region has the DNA TGTGCCAGCAGCGTAGCCAGGACAGGGCCAACAAACCAAGAGACCCAGTACTTC. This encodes CASSVARTGPTNQETQYF.

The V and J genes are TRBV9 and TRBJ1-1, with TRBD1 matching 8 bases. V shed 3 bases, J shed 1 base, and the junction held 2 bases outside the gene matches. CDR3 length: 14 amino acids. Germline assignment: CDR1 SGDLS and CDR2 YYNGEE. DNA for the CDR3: TGTGCCAGCAGCGAGACAGGGGCGAACACTGAAGCTTTCTTT. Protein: CASSETGANTEAFF.

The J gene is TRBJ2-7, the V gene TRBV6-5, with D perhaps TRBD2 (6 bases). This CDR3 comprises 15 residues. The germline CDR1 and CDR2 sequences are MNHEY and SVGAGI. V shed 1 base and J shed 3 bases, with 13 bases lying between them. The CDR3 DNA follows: TGTGCCAGCAGTTACTTAGTTAGCGGCTACTACGAGCAGTACTTC. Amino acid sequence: CASSYLVSGYYEQYF.

CDR3 loop: CASSLRDTYGYTF. The CDR3 nucleotides are TGCGCCAGCAGCCTTCGGGACACCTATGGCTACACCTTC. The chain recombines TRBV4-1 with TRBJ1-2, with D maybe TRBD1 (6 bases). The CDR3 contains 13 residues. V lost 4 bases to trimming and J lost 4 bases, with 10 bases between them. Looked up from germline, CDR1 is MGHRA and CDR2 is YSYEKL.

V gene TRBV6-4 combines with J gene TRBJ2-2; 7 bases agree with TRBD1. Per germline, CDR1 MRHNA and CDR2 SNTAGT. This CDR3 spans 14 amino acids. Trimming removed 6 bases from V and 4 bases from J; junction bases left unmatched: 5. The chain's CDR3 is CASSDTGVTGELFF. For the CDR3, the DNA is TGTGCCAGCAGCGATACAGGGGTCACCGGGGAGCTGTTTTTT.

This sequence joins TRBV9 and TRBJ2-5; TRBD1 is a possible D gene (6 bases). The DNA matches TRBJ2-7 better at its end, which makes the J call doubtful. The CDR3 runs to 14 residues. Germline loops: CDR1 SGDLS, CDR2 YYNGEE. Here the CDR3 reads CASSINRDSYEQYF. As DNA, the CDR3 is TGTGCCAGCAGCATAAACAGGGACTCCTACGAGCAGTACTTC.

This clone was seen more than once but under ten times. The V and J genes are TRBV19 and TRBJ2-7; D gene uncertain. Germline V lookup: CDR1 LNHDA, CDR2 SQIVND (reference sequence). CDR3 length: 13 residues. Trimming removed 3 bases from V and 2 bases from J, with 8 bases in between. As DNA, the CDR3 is TGTGCCAGTAGTATCGATGGAACCTACGAGCAGTACTTC. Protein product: CASSIDGTYEQYF.

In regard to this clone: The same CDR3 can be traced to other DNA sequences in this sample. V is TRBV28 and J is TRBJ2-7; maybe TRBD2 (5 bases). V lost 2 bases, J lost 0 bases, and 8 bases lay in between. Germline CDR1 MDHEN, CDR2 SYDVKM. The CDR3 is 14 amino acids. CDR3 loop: CASSLEGNSYEQYF. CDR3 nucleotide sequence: TGTGCCAGCAGTTTAGAGGGAAACTCCTACGAGCAGTACTTC.

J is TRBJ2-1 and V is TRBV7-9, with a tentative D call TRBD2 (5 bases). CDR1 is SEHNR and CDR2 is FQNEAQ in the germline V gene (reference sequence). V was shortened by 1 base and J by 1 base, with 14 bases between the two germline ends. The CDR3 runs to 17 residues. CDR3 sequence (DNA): TGTGCCAGCAGCTTAGAAGGGAGCCAGGTGTCCTACAATGAGCAGTTCTTC. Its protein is CASSLEGSQVSYNEQFF.

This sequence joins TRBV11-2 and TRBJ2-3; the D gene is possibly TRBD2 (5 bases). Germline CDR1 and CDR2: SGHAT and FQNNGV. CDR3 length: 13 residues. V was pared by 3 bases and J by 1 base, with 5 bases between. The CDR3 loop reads CASSFGGTDTQYF. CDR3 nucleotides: TGTGCCAGCAGCTTCGGGGGCACAGATACGCAGTATTTT. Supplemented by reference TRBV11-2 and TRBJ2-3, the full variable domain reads EAGVAQSPRYKIIEKRQSVAFWCNPISGHATLYWYQQILGQGPKLLIQFQNNGVVDDSQLPKDRFSAERLKGVDSTLKIQPAKLEDSAVYLCASSFGGTDTQYFGPGTRLTVL.

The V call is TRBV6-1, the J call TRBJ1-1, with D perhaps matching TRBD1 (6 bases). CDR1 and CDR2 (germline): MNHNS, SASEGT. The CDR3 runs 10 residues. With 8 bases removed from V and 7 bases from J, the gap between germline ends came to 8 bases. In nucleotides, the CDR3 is TGTGCCAGCGGACAGTATGAAGCTTTCTTT. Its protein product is CASGQYEAFF.

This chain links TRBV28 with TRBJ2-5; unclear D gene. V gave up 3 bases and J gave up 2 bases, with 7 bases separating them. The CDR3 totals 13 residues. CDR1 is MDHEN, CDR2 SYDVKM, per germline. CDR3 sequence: CASSFNLQETQYF. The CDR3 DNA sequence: TGTGCCAGCAGTTTCAACTTACAAGAGACCCAGTACTTC.